These 5 T cell receptor beta chains were sequenced from one sample in a study of cytomegalovirus exposure and HLA in healthy donors. 60 Vbeta and 13 Jbeta primers were used in PCR. Assay used: immunoSEQ multiplex PCR; TCRdb lists only in-frame clones, some missing. Counted here are about 120,000 clones, around 74% occurring once; the ten biggest clones make up about 32%. Material: PBMCs. Source of these receptors: a man in his sixties in good health and CMV-seropositive.

V and J are TRBV25-1 and TRBJ2-5; TRBD2 aligns across 8 bases. V lost 2 bases and J lost 5; bases outside the gene matches: 7. CDR1 and CDR2 (germline): MGHDK, SYGVNS. This CDR3 comprises 15 residues. Here the CDR3 reads CASSEPAGGEETQYF. The CDR3 DNA follows: TGTGCCAGCAGTGAACCGGCGGGGGGTGAGGAGACCCAGTACTTC.

This clone has a handful of counts. V and J are TRBV6-6 and TRBJ2-3; 7 bases line up with TRBD1. The germline V gene has CDR1 MNHNY and CDR2 SVGAGI (reference sequence). Losses at the gene ends were 5 bases for V and 2 bases for J; bases not matched to a gene: 4. CDR3 size: 14 residues. This CDR3 is CASSMTGLTDTQYF. The CDR3 DNA reads TGTGCCAGCAGTATGACAGGGCTCACAGATACGCAGTATTTT.

The chain links TRBV6-6 to TRBJ2-7; the D is unclear. Germline V gene data show CDR1 as MNHNY and CDR2 as SVGAGI (reference sequence). The CDR3 is made up of 13 amino acids. V was shortened by 0 bases and J by 4 bases, with 7 bases between the two germline ends. The CDR3 reads CASSYSSLYEQYF. In DNA form, the CDR3 reads TGTGCCAGCAGTTACTCGAGTCTGTACGAGCAGTACTTC.

This clone was picked up a small number of times. The V call is TRBV2, the J call TRBJ2-3, with D hard to call. V was cut by 7 bases and J by 1 base, with 9 bases left in between. There are 13 residues in the CDR3. CDR1 and CDR2 from the germline V gene are SNHLY and FYNNEI. Written as DNA, the CDR3 is TGTGCCAGCATGACTGAAGGCACAGATACGCAGTATTTT. Protein: CASMTEGTDTQYF.

This chain uses TRBV21-1 with TRBJ2-4; the table's TRBD2 call for D was not verified on the DNA. TRBV21-1 is annotated as a pseudogene. CDR3 length equals 20 residues. The CDR3 loop is CASSKALASVECLAKNIQYF. The CDR3 DNA sequence: TGTGCCAGCAGCAAAGCGCTGGCTAGCGTTGAGTGTCTAGCCAAAAACATTCAGTACTTC.